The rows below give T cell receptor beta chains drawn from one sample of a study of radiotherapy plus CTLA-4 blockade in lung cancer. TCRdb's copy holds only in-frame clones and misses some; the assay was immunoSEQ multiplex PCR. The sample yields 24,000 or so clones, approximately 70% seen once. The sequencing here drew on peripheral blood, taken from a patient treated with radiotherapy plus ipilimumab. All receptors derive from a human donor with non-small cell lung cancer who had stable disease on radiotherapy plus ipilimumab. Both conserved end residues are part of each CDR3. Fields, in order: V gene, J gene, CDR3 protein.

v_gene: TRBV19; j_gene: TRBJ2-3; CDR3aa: CASSIGLTDTQYF
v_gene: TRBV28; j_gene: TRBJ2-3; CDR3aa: CASSPSGRATDTQYF
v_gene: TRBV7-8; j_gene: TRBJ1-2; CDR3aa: CASSLAAGTYGYTF
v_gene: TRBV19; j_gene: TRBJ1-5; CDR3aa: CASNPRGAGRNQPQHF
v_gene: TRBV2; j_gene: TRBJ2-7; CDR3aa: CASQGMESYEQYF
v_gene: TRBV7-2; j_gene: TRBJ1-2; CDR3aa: CASSLAFLGEGGYTF
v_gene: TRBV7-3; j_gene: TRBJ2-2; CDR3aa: CASSPLVGDFDTGELFF
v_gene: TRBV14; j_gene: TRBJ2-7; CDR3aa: CASSQALAGGSEQYF
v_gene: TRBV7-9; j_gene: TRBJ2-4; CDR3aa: CASSDSGKNIQYF
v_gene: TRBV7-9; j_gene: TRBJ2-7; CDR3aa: CASSLASGVFGGEQYF
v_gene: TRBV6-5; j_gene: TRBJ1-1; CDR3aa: CASSSKTGLRAFF
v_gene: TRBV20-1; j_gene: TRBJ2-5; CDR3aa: CSADGGKRYF
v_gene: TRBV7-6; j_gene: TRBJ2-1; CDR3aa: CASSLGLQGYNEQFF
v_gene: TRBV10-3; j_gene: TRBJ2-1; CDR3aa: CAIRRGPEQFF
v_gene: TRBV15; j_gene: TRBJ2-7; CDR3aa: CATSRGTGTGGGKTGEQYF
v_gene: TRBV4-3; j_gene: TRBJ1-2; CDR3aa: CASSQYRQTYGYTF
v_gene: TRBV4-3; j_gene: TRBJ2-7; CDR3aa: CASSRSSGSYEQYF
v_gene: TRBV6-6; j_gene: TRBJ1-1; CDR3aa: CASSYSVATNTEAFF
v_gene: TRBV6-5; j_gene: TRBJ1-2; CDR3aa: CASTPGRESGYTF
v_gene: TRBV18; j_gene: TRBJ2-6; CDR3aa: CASSRDGRNSGANVLTF
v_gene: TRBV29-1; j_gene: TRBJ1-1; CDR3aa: CSVEWGGGVAFF
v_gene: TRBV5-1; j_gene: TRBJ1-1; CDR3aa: CASRGQGFTEAFF
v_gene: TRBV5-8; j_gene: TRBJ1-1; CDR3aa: CASSSRAPLNTEAFF
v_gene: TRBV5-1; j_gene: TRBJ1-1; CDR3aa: CASSLAGGLGTEAFF
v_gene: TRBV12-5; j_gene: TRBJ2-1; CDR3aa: CASGSPGSNEQFF
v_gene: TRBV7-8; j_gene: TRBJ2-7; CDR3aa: CASSLKTQGFEQYF
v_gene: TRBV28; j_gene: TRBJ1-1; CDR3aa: CASSGETGRTEAFF
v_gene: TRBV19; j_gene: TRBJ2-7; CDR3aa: CASSMGQDLPRRYF
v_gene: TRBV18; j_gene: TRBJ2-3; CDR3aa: CASSPQSGIGTDTQYF
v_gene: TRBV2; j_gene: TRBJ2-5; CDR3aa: CASSVNGQGAGETQYF